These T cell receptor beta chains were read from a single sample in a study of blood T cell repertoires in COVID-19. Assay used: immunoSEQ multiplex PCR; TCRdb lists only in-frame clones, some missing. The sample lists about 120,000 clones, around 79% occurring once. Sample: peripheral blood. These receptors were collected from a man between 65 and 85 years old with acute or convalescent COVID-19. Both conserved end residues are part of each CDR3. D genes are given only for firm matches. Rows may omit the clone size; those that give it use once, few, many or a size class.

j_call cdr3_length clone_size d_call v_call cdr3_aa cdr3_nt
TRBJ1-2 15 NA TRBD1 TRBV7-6 CASSLNRGPQYGYTF TGTGCCAGCAGCCTAAACAGGGGGCCCCAGTATGGCTACACCTTC
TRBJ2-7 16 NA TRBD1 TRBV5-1 CASSLVTGGPGYEQYF TGCGCCAGCAGCTTGGTTACAGGGGGCCCTGGCTACGAGCAGTACTTC
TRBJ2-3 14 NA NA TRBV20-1 CSASGTPSTDTQYF TGCAGTGCTAGTGGGACACCTAGCACAGATACGCAGTATTTT
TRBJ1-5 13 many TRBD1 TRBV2 CASSNLQGQPQHF TGTGCCAGCAGTAATCTACAGGGGCAGCCCCAGCATTTT
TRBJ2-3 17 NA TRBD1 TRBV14 CASSQARDRGLTDTQYF TGTGCCAGCAGCCAAGCTCGGGACAGGGGGCTCACAGATACGCAGTATTTT
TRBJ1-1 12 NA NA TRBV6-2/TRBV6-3 CASSYELAEAFF TGTGCCAGCAGTTATGAGTTGGCTGAAGCTTTCTTT
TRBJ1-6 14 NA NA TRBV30 CAWSFGSGGSPLHF TGTGCCTGGAGTTTTGGCAGCGGAGGTTCACCCCTCCACTTT
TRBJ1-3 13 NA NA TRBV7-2 CASSGQIGNTIYF TGTGCCAGCAGCGGGCAGATCGGAAACACCATATATTTT
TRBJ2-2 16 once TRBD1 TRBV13 CASSTRQGTVTGELFF TGTGCCAGCAGCACCCGACAGGGTACGGTTACCGGGGAGCTGTTTTTT
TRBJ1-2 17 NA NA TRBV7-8 CASSPTLGGGIDYGYTF TGTGCCAGCAGCCCCACGCTAGGCGGGGGGATTGACTATGGCTACACCTTC
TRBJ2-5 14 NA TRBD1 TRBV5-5 CASSLAGTEETQYF TGTGCCAGCAGCTTGGCGGGGACAGAAGAGACCCAGTACTTC
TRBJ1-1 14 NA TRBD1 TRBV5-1 CASSRGQGNTEAFF TGCGCCAGCAGCCGGGGACAGGGGAACACTGAAGCTTTCTTT
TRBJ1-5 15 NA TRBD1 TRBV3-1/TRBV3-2 CASSQGTGGNQPQHF TGTGCCAGCAGCCAGGGGACAGGGGGCAATCAGCCCCAGCATTTT
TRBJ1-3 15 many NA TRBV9 CASSVGASSGNTIYF TGTGCCAGCAGCGTAGGGGCAAGCTCTGGAAACACCATATATTTT
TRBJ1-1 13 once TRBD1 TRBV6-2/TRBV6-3 CASSPTGGGEAFF TGTGCCAGCAGCCCCACAGGAGGGGGCGAAGCTTTCTTT
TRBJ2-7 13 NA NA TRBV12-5 CASGLGGHDEQYF TGTGCTAGTGGTTTGGGTGGACACGACGAGCAGTACTTC
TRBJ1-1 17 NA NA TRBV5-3 CARSLGSGGSRNTEAFF TGTGCCAGAAGCTTGGGGTCAGGCGGGTCGAGGAACACTGAAGCTTTCTTT
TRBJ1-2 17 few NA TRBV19 CASSILGTGDPNYGYTF TGTGCCAGTAGTATACTCGGGACTGGGGACCCTAACTATGGCTACACCTTC
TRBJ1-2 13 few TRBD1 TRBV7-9 CASSSDRGYGYTF TGTGCCAGCAGCTCGGACAGGGGCTATGGCTACACCTTC
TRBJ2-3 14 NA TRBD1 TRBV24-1 CATRDRGTTDTQYF TGTGCCACCCGGGACAGGGGGACCACAGATACGCAGTATTTT
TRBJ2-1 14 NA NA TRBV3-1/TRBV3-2 CASSQDAAGLEQFF TGTGCCAGCAGCCAAGATGCGGCGGGGCTTGAGCAGTTCTTC
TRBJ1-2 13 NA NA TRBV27 CASSLRANYGYTF TGTGCCAGCAGTTTGAGGGCTAACTATGGCTACACCTTC
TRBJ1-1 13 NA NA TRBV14 CASSPGVGTEAFF TGTGCCAGCAGCCCAGGGGTGGGCACTGAAGCTTTCTTT
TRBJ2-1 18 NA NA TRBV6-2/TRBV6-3 CASSWDFTSGMRPYEQFF TGTGCCAGCAGTTGGGATTTTACTTCAGGGATGAGGCCTTATGAGCAGTTCTTC
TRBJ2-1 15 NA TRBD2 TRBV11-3 CASSFRLAGGNEQFF TGTGCCAGCAGCTTTCGACTAGCGGGGGGCAATGAGCAGTTCTTC
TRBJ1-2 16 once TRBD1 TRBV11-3 CASSLPPGTGTDGYTF TGTGCCAGCAGCTTACCACCCGGGACAGGGACTGATGGCTACACCTTC
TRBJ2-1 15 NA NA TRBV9 CASSVHRVSYNEQFF TGTGCCAGCAGCGTCCACAGGGTATCTTACAATGAGCAGTTCTTC
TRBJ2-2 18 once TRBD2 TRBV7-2 CASSLGYLAVTNTGELFF TGTGCCAGCAGCTTAGGGTATCTAGCGGTAACAAACACCGGGGAGCTGTTTTTT
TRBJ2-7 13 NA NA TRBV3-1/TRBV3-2 CASSQVEAGEQYF TGTGCCAGCAGCCAAGTGGAGGCCGGGGAGCAGTACTTC
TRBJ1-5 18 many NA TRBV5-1 CASSFTRTAPGNNQPQHF TGCGCCAGCAGCTTTACCCGGACAGCCCCCGGCAACAATCAGCCCCAGCATTTT
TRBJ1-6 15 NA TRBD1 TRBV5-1 CASSLAGRGNSPLHF TGCGCCAGCAGCTTGGCAGGCAGGGGGAATTCACCCCTCCACTTT
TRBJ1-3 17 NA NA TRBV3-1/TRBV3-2 CASSQGRLRSSGNTIYF TGTGCCAGCAGCCAAGGCCGTCTCAGATCCTCTGGAAACACCATATATTTT
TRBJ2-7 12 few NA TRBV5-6 CASSSQANEQYF TGTGCCAGCAGCTCACAGGCGAACGAGCAGTACTTC
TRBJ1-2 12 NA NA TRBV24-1 CATSEWGDGYTF TGTGCCACCAGTGAGTGGGGGGATGGCTACACCTTC
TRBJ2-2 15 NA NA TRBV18 CASSPNQGNTGELFF TGTGCCAGCTCACCAAACCAGGGAAACACCGGGGAGCTGTTTTTT
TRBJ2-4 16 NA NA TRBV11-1 CASSLAPGSTKNIQYF TGTGCCAGCAGCTTAGCTCCGGGATCGACCAAAAACATTCAGTACTTC
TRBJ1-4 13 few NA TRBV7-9 CASSLARFEKLFF TGTGCCAGCAGCTTAGCGAGGTTTGAAAAACTGTTTTTT
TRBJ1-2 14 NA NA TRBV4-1 CASSQDGLNYGYTF TGCGCCAGCAGCCAAGACGGACTCAACTATGGCTACACCTTC
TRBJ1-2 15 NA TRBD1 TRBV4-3 CASSPQGTGTYGYTF TGCGCCAGCAGCCCTCAGGGGACAGGGACTTATGGCTACACCTTC
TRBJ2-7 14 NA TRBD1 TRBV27 CASAWTGVTYEQYF TGTGCCAGCGCCTGGACAGGGGTTACATACGAGCAGTACTTC
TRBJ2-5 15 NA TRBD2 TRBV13 CASSQNRGVQETQYF TGTGCCAGCAGCCAAAATCGGGGGGTCCAAGAGACCCAGTACTTC
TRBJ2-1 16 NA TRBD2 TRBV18 CASSPVAGGPGNEQFF TGTGCCAGCTCACCGGTAGCGGGGGGGCCGGGCAATGAGCAGTTCTTC
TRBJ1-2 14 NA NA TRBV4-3 CASSFQGGEYGYTF TGCGCCAGCAGCTTCCAGGGAGGGGAATATGGCTACACCTTC
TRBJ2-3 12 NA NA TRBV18 CATSTREDTQYF TGTGCCACCTCTACCAGGGAAGATACGCAGTATTTT
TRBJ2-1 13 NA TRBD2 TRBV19 CASMQAGGHEQFF TGTGCCAGTATGCAAGCGGGGGGGCATGAGCAGTTCTTC
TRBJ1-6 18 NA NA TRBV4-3 CASSQGRTGSSYNSPLHF TGCGCCAGCAGCCAAGGCCGAACAGGGAGCTCCTATAATTCACCCCTCCACTTT
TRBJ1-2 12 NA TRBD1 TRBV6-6 CASRGTGYGYTF TGTGCCAGCAGGGGGACAGGCTATGGCTACACCTTC
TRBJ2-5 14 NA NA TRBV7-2 CASSSSGTFETQYF TGTGCCAGCAGCTCCTCTGGGACTTTTGAGACCCAGTACTTC
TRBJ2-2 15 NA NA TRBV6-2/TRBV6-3 CASSSGDPGTGELFF TGTGCCAGCAGTTCGGGGGACCCGGGTACCGGGGAGCTGTTTTTT
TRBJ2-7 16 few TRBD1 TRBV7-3 CASSLTSTGGRYEQYF TGTGCCAGCAGCTTAACCTCTACAGGGGGCCGCTACGAGCAGTACTTC
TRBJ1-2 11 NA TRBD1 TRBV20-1 CSLTGEYGYTF TGCAGCTTGACAGGGGAGTATGGCTACACCTTC
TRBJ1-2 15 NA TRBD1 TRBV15 CATSSRLGQGYGYTF TGTGCCACCAGCTCTAGGCTGGGACAGGGATATGGCTACACCTTC
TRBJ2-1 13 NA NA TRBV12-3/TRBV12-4 CASTPRGGNEQFF TGTGCCAGCACCCCGCGAGGGGGTAATGAGCAGTTCTTC
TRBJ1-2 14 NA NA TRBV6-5 CASSYRGENYGYTF TGTGCCAGCAGTTACCGGGGGGAAAACTATGGCTACACCTTC
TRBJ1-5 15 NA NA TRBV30 CAWSADWGREQPQHF TGTGCCTGGAGCGCGGATTGGGGCCGGGAGCAGCCCCAGCATTTT
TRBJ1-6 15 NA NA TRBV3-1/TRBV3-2 CASSQDPQTNSPLHF TGTGCCAGCAGCCAAGATCCCCAAACAAATTCACCCCTCCACTTT
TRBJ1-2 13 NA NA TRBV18 CASSHNRDYGYTF TGTGCCAGCTCACATAACAGGGACTATGGCTACACCTTC
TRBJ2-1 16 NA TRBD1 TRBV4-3 CASSQSITGGVFEQFF TGCGCCAGCAGCCAGAGTATCACAGGGGGAGTATTTGAGCAGTTCTTC